This is a list of T cell receptor beta chains from one sample in a study of blood T cell repertoires in COVID-19. Produced via immunoSEQ multiplex PCR; TCRdb's table is partial and in-frame only. The table lists 150,000 to 170,000 clones, 75% to 85% of them singletons, with about 12% in the top ten. Sample: peripheral blood. The receptor source for this set is a woman aged 55-70 years with COVID-19, enrolled during active disease. The CDR3 runs from the conserved cysteine through the conserved F or W. D genes are given only for firm matches. Clone size is stated in some rows and not others, as once, few, many or a class when expanded.

abundance: -; v_gene: TRBV2; j_gene: TRBJ2-3; d_gene: TRBD2; CDR3aa: CASRVLAGASTDTQYF; CDR3nt: TGTGCCAGCAGGGTCCTAGCGGGGGCTAGCACAGATACGCAGTATTTT
abundance: once; v_gene: TRBV10-1; j_gene: TRBJ1-1; d_gene: -; CDR3aa: CASSESRANTEAFF; CDR3nt: TGCGCCAGCAGTGAAAGCAGGGCGAACACTGAAGCTTTCTTT
abundance: few; v_gene: TRBV6-5; j_gene: TRBJ2-7; d_gene: TRBD2; CDR3aa: CASTPGGSGRYEQYF; CDR3nt: TGTGCCAGCACCCCGGGAGGTAGCGGGAGATACGAGCAGTACTTC
abundance: -; v_gene: TRBV7-2; j_gene: TRBJ2-3; d_gene: TRBD1; CDR3aa: CASSFFYRGLTDTQYF; CDR3nt: TGTGCCAGCAGCTTCTTCTACAGGGGCCTCACAGATACGCAGTATTTT
abundance: -; v_gene: TRBV10-1; j_gene: TRBJ2-3; d_gene: -; CDR3aa: CASSAGVGDTQYF; CDR3nt: TGCGCCAGCAGTGCAGGGGTTGGAGATACGCAGTATTTT
abundance: few; v_gene: TRBV30; j_gene: TRBJ1-4; d_gene: -; CDR3aa: CAWSVLGQPNEKLFF; CDR3nt: TGTGCCTGGAGTGTACTAGGACAGCCAAATGAAAAACTGTTTTTT
abundance: -; v_gene: TRBV5-4; j_gene: TRBJ2-1; d_gene: TRBD2; CDR3aa: CASSPSGSSYNEQFF; CDR3nt: TGTGCCAGCAGTCCTAGCGGGAGCTCCTACAATGAGCAGTTCTTC
abundance: -; v_gene: TRBV29-1; j_gene: TRBJ2-1; d_gene: -; CDR3aa: CSVPGTTTRSYNEQFF; CDR3nt: TGCAGCGTTCCCGGGACAACTACCCGCTCCTACAATGAGCAGTTCTTC
abundance: -; v_gene: TRBV5-4; j_gene: TRBJ1-2; d_gene: TRBD1; CDR3aa: CASSLGGWGPDGYTF; CDR3nt: TGTGCCAGCAGCTTAGGGGGCTGGGGTCCAGATGGCTACACCTTC
abundance: -; v_gene: TRBV18; j_gene: TRBJ2-2; d_gene: TRBD1; CDR3aa: CASSPTTGRNTGELFF; CDR3nt: TGTGCCAGCTCACCAACGACAGGGAGGAACACCGGGGAGCTGTTTTTT
abundance: -; v_gene: TRBV11-2; j_gene: TRBJ2-2; d_gene: TRBD1; CDR3aa: CASSRQGPNTGELFF; CDR3nt: TGTGCCAGCAGTAGACAGGGACCGAACACCGGGGAGCTGTTTTTT
abundance: -; v_gene: TRBV7-2; j_gene: TRBJ2-1; d_gene: TRBD1; CDR3aa: CASSYRDRGYNEQFF; CDR3nt: TGTGCCAGCAGCTACCGGGACAGGGGCTACAATGAGCAGTTCTTC
abundance: -; v_gene: TRBV6-5; j_gene: TRBJ1-5; d_gene: TRBD1; CDR3aa: CASSSGTGGYQPQHF; CDR3nt: TGTGCCAGCAGTTCCGGGACAGGGGGTTATCAGCCCCAGCATTTT
abundance: -; v_gene: TRBV18; j_gene: TRBJ1-1; d_gene: TRBD1; CDR3aa: CASAWKDRDTEAFF; CDR3nt: TGTGCCAGCGCCTGGAAAGACAGGGACACTGAAGCTTTCTTT
abundance: -; v_gene: TRBV3-1/TRBV3-2; j_gene: TRBJ1-1; d_gene: -; CDR3aa: CASSQVLSTANTEAFF; CDR3nt: TGTGCCAGCAGCCAAGTACTGTCGACAGCGAACACTGAAGCTTTCTTT
abundance: -; v_gene: TRBV5-1; j_gene: TRBJ1-3; d_gene: TRBD1; CDR3aa: CASSLGATGGLSGNTIYF; CDR3nt: TGCGCCAGCAGCTTGGGAGCCACAGGGGGCCTCTCTGGAAACACCATATATTTT
abundance: -; v_gene: TRBV5-5; j_gene: TRBJ1-2; d_gene: TRBD1; CDR3aa: CASSYTGASNYGYTF; CDR3nt: TGTGCCAGCAGCTACACAGGGGCCTCTAACTATGGCTACACCTTC